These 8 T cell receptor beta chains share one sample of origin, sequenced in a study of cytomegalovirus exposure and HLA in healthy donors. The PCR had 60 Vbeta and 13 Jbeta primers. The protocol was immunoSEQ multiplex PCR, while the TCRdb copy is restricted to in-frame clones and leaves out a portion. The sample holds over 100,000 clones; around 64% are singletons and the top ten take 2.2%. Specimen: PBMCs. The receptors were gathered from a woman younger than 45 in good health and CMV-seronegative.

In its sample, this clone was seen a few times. In DNA, the CDR3 is TGTGCCAGCAGTCTCGGGACAGGGGTTTCCTACGAGCAGTACTTC. Amino acids: CASSLGTGVSYEQYF. The V call is TRBV28, the J call TRBJ2-5; the match to TRBD1 covers 10 bases. The DNA matches TRBJ2-7 better at its end, which makes the J call doubtful. The CDR3 loop spans 15 amino acids. Germline CDR1 MDHEN, CDR2 SYDVKM.

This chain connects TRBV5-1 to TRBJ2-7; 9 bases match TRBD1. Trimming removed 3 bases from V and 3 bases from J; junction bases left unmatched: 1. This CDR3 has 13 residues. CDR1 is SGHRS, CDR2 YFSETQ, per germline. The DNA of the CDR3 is TGCGCCAGCAGCTCGACAGGGGGCTACGAGCAGTACTTC. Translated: CASSSTGGYEQYF. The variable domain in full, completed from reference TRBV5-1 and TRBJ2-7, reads KAGVTQTPRYLIKTRGQQVTLSCSPISGHRSVSWYQQTPGQGLQFLFEYFSETQRNKGNFPGRFSGRQFSNSRSEMNVSTLELGDSALYLCASSSTGGYEQYFGPGTRLTVT.

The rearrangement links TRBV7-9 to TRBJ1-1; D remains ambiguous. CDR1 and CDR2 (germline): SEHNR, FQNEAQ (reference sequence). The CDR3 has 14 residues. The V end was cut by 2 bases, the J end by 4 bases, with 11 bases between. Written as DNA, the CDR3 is TGTGCCAGCAGCTTAAACCGGGTTACCACTGAAGCTTTCTTT. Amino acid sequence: CASSLNRVTTEAFF.

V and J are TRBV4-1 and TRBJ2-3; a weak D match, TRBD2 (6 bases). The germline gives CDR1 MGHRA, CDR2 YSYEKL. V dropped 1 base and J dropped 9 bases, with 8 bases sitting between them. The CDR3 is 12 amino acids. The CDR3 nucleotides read TGCGCCAGCAGCCAAGCGCGGGACACGCAGTATTTT. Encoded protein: CASSQARDTQYF.

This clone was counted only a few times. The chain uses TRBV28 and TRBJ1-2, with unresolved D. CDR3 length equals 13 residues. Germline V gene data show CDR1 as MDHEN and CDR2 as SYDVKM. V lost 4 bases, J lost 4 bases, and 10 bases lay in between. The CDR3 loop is CASSSPVPYGYTF. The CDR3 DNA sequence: TGTGCCAGCAGTTCCCCAGTCCCCTATGGCTACACCTTC.

The chain's CDR3 is CASSTHRGPDTQYF. CDR3 coding DNA: TGTGCCAGTAGTACCCACAGGGGCCCAGATACGCAGTATTTT. This chain uses TRBV19 with TRBJ2-3; TRBD1 matches 7 bases. The CDR3 is 14 amino acids. Germline V gene data show CDR1 as LNHDA and CDR2 as SQIVND (reference sequence). V shed 4 bases, J shed 4 bases, and the junction held 5 bases outside the gene matches.

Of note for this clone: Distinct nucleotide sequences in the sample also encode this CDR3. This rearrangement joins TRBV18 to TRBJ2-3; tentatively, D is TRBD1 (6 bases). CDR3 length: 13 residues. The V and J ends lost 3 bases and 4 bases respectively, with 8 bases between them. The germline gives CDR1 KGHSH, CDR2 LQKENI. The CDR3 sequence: CASSPPGADTQYF. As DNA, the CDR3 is TGTGCCAGCTCACCCCCAGGGGCAGATACGCAGTATTTT.

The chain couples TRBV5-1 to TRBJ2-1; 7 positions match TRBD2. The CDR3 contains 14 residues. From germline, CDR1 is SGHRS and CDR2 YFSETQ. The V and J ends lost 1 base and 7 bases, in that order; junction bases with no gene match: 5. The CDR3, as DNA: TGCGCCAGCAGCTTGTCCAGGGAGGGGAATGAGCAGTTCTTC. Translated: CASSLSREGNEQFF.